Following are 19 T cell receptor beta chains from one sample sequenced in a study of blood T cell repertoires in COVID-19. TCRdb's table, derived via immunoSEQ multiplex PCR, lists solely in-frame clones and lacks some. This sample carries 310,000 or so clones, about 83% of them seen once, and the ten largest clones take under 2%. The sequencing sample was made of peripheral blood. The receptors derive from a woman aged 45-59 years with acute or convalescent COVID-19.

The CDR3 protein is CASSENRGEAGYTF. The CDR3 DNA is TGTGCCAGCAGCGAGAACAGGGGAGAGGCTGGCTACACCTTC. The chain carries TRBV6-2 or TRBV6-3 and TRBJ1-2; 7 positions agree with TRBD1. The CDR3 consists of 14 residues. The ends lost 6 bases at V and 7 bases at J; junction bases unmatched: 11. CDR1 is MNHEY and CDR2 is SVGEGT in the germline V gene.

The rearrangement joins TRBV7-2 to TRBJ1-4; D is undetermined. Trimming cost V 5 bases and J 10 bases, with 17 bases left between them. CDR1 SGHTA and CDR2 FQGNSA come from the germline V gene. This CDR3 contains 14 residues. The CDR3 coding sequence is TGTGCCAGCAGCCTGGTGGGTGACAAAGGAAAACTGTTTTTT. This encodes CASSLVGDKGKLFF.

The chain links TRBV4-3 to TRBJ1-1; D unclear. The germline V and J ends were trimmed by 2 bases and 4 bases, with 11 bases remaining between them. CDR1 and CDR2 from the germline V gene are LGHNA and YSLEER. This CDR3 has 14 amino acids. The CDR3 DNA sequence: TGCGCCAGCAGCCAATGGGAGGGATCCACTGAAGCTTTCTTT. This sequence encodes CASSQWEGSTEAFF.

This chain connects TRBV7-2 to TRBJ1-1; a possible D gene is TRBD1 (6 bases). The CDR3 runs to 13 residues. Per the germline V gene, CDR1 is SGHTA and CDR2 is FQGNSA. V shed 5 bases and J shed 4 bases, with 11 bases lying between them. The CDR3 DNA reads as TGTGCCAGCAGCATTGACAGGACCACTGAAGCTTTCTTT. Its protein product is CASSIDRTTEAFF.

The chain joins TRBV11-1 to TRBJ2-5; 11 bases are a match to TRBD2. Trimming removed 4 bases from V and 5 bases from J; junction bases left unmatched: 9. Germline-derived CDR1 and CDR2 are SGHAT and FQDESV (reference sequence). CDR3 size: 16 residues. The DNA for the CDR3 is TGTGCCAGCAGCTGGGGCACTAGCGGGAGAAGGGAGACCCAGTACTTC. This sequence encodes CASSWGTSGRRETQYF.

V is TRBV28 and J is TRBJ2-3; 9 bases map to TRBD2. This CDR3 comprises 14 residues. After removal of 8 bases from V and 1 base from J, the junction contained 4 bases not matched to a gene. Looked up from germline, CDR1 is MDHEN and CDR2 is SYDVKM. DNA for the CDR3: TGTGCCAGCGGGGGCGGGAGGGGCACAGATACGCAGTATTTT. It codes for CASGGGRGTDTQYF. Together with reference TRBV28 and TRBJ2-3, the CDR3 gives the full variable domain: DVKVTQSSRYLVKRTGEKVFLECVQDMDHENMFWYRQDPGLGLRLIYFSYDVKMKEKGDIPEGYSVSREKKERFSLILESASTNQTSMYLCASGGGRGTDTQYFGPGTRLTVL.

The CDR3 region has the DNA TGTGCCAGCAGCTTATTGGGGGGTGCAGAAAAACTGTTTTTT. This sequence encodes CASSLLGGAEKLFF. V usage is TRBV7-3 and J usage is TRBJ1-4, with a possible D match to TRBD1 (5 bases). This CDR3 has 14 amino acids. CDR1 SGHTA and CDR2 FQGTGA come from the germline V gene. The V end lost 2 bases, the J end lost 8 bases, and 12 bases lay between the germline ends.

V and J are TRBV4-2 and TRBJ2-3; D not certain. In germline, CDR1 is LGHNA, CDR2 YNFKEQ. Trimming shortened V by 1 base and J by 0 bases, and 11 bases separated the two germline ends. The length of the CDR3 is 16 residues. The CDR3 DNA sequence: TGTGCCAGCAGCCAAGCCTTTCACTCTAGCACAGATACGCAGTATTTT. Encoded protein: CASSQAFHSSTDTQYF.

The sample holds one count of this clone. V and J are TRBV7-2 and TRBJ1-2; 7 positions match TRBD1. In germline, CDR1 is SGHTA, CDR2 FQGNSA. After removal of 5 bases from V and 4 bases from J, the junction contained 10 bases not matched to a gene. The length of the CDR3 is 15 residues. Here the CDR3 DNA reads TGTGCCAGCAGCCCCAGGGCAGGGGGTTTCTATGGCTACACCTTC. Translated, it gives CASSPRAGGFYGYTF.

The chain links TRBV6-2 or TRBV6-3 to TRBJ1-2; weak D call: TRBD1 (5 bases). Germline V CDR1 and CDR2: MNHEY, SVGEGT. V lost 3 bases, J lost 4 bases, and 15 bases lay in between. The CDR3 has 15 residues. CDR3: CASSYLRQTSYGYTF. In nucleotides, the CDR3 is TGTGCCAGCAGTTATCTTCGACAGACGTCCTATGGCTACACCTTC.

In DNA form, the CDR3 reads TGTGCCAGCTCACCTACCAAGGGAGGGAGTTGGTCCTACGAGCAGTACTTC. Its translation: CASSPTKGGSWSYEQYF. The J gene is TRBJ2-7, the V gene TRBV18; 7 positions agree with TRBD2. Germline CDR1 KGHSH, CDR2 LQKENI. The trim removed 3 bases at V and 1 base at J, leaving 12 bases unmatched. The CDR3 spans 17 residues.

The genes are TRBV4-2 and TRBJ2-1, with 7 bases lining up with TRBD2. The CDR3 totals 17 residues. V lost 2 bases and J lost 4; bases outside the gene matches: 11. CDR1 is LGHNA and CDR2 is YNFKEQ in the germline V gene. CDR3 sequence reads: CASSQPPLASGYNEQFF. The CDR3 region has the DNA TGTGCCAGCAGCCAACCCCCCTTGGCTAGCGGATACAATGAGCAGTTCTTC.

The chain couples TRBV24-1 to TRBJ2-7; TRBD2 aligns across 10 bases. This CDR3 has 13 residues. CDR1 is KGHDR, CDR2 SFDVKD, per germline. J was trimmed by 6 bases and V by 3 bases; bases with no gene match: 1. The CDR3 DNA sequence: TGTGCCACCAGTGATCCTAGCGGGAGCGAGCAGTACTTC. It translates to CATSDPSGSEQYF.

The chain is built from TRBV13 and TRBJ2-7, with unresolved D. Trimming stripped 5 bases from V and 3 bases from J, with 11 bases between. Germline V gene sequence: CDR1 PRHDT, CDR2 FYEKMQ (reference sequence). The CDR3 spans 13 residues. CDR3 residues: CASSHTDNYEQYF. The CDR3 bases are TGTGCCAGCAGCCATACCGACAACTACGAGCAGTACTTC.

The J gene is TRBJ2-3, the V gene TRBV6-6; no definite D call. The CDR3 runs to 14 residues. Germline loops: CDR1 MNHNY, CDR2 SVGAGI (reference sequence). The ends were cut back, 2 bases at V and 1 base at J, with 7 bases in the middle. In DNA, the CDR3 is TGTGCCAGCAGTTACATAGCTGGCACAGATACGCAGTATTTT. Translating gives CASSYIAGTDTQYF.

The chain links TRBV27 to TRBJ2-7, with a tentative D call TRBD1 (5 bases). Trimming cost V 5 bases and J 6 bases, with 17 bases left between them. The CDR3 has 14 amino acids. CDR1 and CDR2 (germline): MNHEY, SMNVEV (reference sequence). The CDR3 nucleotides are TGTGCCAGCAGTCCCGTGGGGCCGAAGGTCGAGCAGTACTTC. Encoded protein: CASSPVGPKVEQYF.

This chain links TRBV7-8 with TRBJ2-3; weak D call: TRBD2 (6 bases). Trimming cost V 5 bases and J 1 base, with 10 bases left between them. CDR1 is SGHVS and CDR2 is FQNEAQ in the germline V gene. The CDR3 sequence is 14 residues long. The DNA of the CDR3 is TGTGCCAGCAGCATTAGCGGCCGCACAGATACGCAGTATTTT. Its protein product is CASSISGRTDTQYF.

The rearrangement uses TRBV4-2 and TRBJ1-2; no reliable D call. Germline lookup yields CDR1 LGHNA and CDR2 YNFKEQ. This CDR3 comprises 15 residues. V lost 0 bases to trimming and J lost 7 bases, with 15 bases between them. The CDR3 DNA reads TGTGCCAGCAGCCAAGAAAGATCAGTAAGTGTTGGCTACACCTTC. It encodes CASSQERSVSVGYTF.

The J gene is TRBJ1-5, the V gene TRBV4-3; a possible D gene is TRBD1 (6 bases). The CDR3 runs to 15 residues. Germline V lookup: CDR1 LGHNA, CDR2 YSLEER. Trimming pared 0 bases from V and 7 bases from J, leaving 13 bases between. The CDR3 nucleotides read TGCGCCAGCAGCCAAGATGGCAGGGGTGGGCAGCCCCAGCATTTT. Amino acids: CASSQDGRGGQPQHF.